This T cell receptor (beta chain) was obtained from a study of shared clonotypes between healthy human individuals. Produced via immunoSEQ multiplex PCR; TCRdb's table is partial and in-frame only. This table holds some 2,100,000 clones, approximately 94% found once. Germline V gene lookup returns CDR1 SGDLS and CDR2 YYNGEE. This CDR3 contains 13 residues. V dropped 3 bases and J dropped 0 bases, with 5 bases sitting between them. Notes on the study in general: The naive CD4 repertoires of a handful of donors were compared, and around 5.1% of clonotypes were shared. Sharing of clonotypes among donors was expected to vary with sequencing depth. Richness estimates generally favored naive over memory subsets.

This clone was picked up one time. The antigen is undetermined. The sample has other DNA sequences that encode this CDR3 too. Specimen: naive CD4+ T cells sorted from blood. Subset indicated: CD45RA+ positively selected. The gene calls are TRBV9 and TRBJ2-3; no definite D call. The sequence derives from a man between 18 and 35 years old in good health. The CDR3 region has the DNA TGTGCCAGCAGCGCCCTTAGCACAGATACGCAGTATTTT. Amino acid sequence: CASSALSTDTQYF.